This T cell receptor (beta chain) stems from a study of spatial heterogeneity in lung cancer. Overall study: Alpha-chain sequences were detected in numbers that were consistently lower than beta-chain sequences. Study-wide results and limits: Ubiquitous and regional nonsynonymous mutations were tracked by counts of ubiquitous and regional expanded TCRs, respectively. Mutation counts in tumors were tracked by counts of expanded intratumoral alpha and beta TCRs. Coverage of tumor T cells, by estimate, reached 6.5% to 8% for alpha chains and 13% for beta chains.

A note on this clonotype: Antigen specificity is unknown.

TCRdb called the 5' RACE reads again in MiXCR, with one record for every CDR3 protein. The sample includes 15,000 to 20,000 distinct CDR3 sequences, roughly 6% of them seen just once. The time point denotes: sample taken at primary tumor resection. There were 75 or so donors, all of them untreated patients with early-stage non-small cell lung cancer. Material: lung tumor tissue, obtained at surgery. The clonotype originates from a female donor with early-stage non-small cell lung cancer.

CDR3 sequence (DNA): TGTGCCAGCAGCGCCCGGGGTGCGGCGTCCTACAATGAGCAGTTCTTC. Its translation is CASSARGAASYNEQFF. The chain joins TRBV7-8 to TRBJ2-1; a possible D gene is TRBD2 (5 bases). The CDR3 loop spans 16 amino acids. Germline V gene lookup returns CDR1 SGHVS and CDR2 FQNEAQ. Between the trimmed V and J ends, which lost 5 bases and 1 base, there was a span of 15 bases.